This TCR beta chain was sequenced during a study of PD-1 blockade in classical Hodgkin lymphoma. Concerning this clone: Its antigen is as yet unknown.

Brentuximab vedotin exposure varied, and every patient relapsed after autologous stem cell transplantation. Profiled with immunoSEQ multiplex PCR; TCRdb holds only in-frame clones, not every one. The sample lists tens of thousands of clones, approximately 92% occurring once. J lost 1 base, V lost 10 bases, and 15 bases had no gene match. CDR3 size: 18 residues. The V gene's germline CDR1 is MGHRA and CDR2 YSYEKL. Study-level points and caveats: Baseline diversity in complete responders resembled that of newly diagnosed patients.

This TCR was recovered from a human donor with classical Hodgkin lymphoma. The gene calls are TRBV4-1 and TRBJ2-3; 12 nucleotides align to TRBD2. The source was peripheral blood mononuclear cells (PBMCs), collected at baseline. The DNA of the CDR3 is TGCGCCACCGCCAAGGTACCACTAGCGGGGGGACGCACAGATACGCAGTATTTT. This codes for CATAKVPLAGGRTDTQYF.